This paragraph reports one TCR beta chain. Its antigen is still unknown. Within one base of it there is no much larger clone, and no base qualities were kept. A distance of 12 bases separates the germline ends of V and J, which lose 1 base and 1 base respectively. The CDR3, cysteine through phenylalanine, is 16 amino acids long. Just CDR3 DNA is preserved here, 48 bases in frame from base 1. Looking up the germline V gene yields CDR1 KGHSH and CDR2 LQKENI. The source of the sample is a study of vaccination effects on CD4 cells after COVID-19 (dated 2022 in TCRdb). At the level of the whole study: Each participant received two doses of an mRNA SARS-CoV-2 vaccine, either BNT162b2 or mRNA-1273. In a couple of convalescent patients, pre-vaccine samples were collected 16 days and one week ahead of the first dose, 142 and 148 days after COVID-19 diagnosis. The study compared SARS-CoV-2 spike-specific CD4+ TCR repertoires before and after mRNA vaccination in COVID-19 convalescent patients and infection-naive vaccine recipients. The full study included some 10 COVID-19 convalescent patients and several SARS-CoV-2-naive healthy vaccine recipients. In the study, cultures from other donors were sequenced using the Oncomine TCR Beta short-read assay on an Illumina iSeq 100.

In the ViraFEST assay, PBMC were stimulated with viral peptide pools, and antigen-specific CD4+ T cell clonotypes were then identified by expansion using TCR sequencing. After 10 to 11 days of culture, CD4+ T cells were isolated with the EasySep CD4+ T cell isolation kit. Convalescent patients had PCR-confirmed SARS-CoV-2 infection between March and December 2020, before Alpha, Beta and Delta variants emerged in the United States. Over 1.5 million PBMC per well were cultured with approximately 10 ug/ml peptides in IMDM containing 5% human AB serum, approximately 10 IU/ml IL-2 and gentamicin. Half of the culture medium was replaced with fresh IL-2-containing medium on days 3 and 7. Unless noted otherwise, every peptide stimulation condition was cultured in triplicate wells. Using Ficoll-Paque Plus gradient centrifugation, PBMC were separated from whole blood and then either used fresh or cryopreserved at -140C. Overlapping peptide pools spanned the spike proteins of SARS-CoV-2 and the common cold coronaviruses HCoV-NL63, HCoV-OC43 and HCoV-229E. Genomic DNA was extracted from cultured CD4+ T cells with the QIAamp micro DNA kit.

To prepare the library, the immunoSEQ multiplex PCR assay was applied. DNA from the CD4+ T cells that had been cultured and isolated underwent TCR beta CDR3 sequencing. On the study's bioinformatics: Non-productive TCR sequences were removed and reads were trimmed to the CDR3 region, keeping CDR3s of at least 7 amino acids. The MANAFEST web app was used to pick out antigen-specific clonotypes by comparing their expansion in peptide wells with that in reference cultures. For clones to be considered positive, expansion at FDR<0.05 versus reference and all other wells, an odds ratio above 5, and a frequency above 0.1% in two replicate wells were required. Cross-reactive clonotypes were defined as significantly expanded in SARS-CoV-2 spike wells and in at least one common cold coronavirus spike condition. CDR3 similarity was assessed by Levenshtein distance with the stringdist R package, and unrooted trees were built with ape in R 3.6.1. The table was pulled from immuneACCESS by TCRdb, which kept in-frame rearrangements only. Such tables lose some clones; where checked, under half of the loss comes from unresolved V genes, and the rest has no known cause. V and J calls and clone size come straight from that table; D and trimming were deduced from the DNA. This sample comprises about 26,000 clones, around 78% of them detected only once. 15% to 20% of the sample comes from the top ten.

General conclusions and limits of the study: Clones induced by infection and clones induced by vaccination both contracted markedly at late timepoints after vaccination, which fits with T cell responses waning over time. Only a small number of convalescent patients were included, and no early post-infection timepoints were available, which limited the study. For convalescent patients, new clones induced by the vaccine made up most of the post-vaccine spike-reactive repertoire, and these new clones were largely distinct from the clones induced by infection.

The sample here was CD4+ T cells from PBMCs cultured with HCoV-NL63 spike peptides, taken before COVID-19 vaccination. The label giving this sample's cell subset or site can be read as: HCoV-NL63 spike overlapping peptide pool stimulation. The receptor was derived from a human donor who had a prior SARS-CoV-2 infection. The V and J segments used are TRBV18 and TRBJ2-3, with the D assignment possibly TRBD1 or TRBD2, given 6 matching bases for each. The nucleotide sequence reads TGTGCCAGCTCACCACGGGGGGCTGGTGGCACAGATACGCAGTATTTT. Its translation is CASSPRGAGGTDTQYF.